This T cell receptor beta chain was captured in a study of T-cell memory formation after mild COVID-19. As for the study in general: Largely donor-specific sequence clusters came from a couple of donors.

TCRdb re-analysed the 5' RACE reads in MiXCR, keeping a single row per CDR3 protein. The table has 580,000 or so distinct CDR3 sequences, 15% to 20% seen once; the top ten hold approximately 8.1%. This clonotype came up a few times. Its antigen is not known. Study-wide points: Clones that contracted from day 15 to 85 had balanced CD4/CD8; later expanders were CD4+ biased.

Specimen: PBMCs or a T cell subset sorted from them (not recorded which). This receptor was identified in an adult woman who had mild COVID-19 (a few samples of this study predate the infection). Cell type and time point are not known.

The CDR3 DNA reads TGTGCCAGCAGCTTAGAGGGTGTACACACCATATATTTT. Translation: CASSLEGVHTIYF. J is TRBJ1-3 and V is TRBV7-9; no firm D call. Trimming cost V 1 base and J 8 bases, with 9 bases left between them. The germline V gene has CDR1 SEHNR and CDR2 FQNEAQ (reference sequence). This CDR3 contains 13 residues.